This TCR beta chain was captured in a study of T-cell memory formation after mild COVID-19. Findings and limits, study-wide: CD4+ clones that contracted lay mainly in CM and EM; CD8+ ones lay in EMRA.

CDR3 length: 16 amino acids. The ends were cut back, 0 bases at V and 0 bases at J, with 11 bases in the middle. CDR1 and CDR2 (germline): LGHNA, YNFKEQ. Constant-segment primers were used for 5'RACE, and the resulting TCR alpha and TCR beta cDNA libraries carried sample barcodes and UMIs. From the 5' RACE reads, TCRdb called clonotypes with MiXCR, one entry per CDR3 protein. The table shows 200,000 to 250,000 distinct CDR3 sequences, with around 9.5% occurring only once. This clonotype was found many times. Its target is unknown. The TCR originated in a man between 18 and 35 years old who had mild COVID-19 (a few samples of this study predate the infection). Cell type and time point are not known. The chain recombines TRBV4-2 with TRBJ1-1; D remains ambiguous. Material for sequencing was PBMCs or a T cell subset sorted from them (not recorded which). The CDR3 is CASSQDWPGMNTEAFF. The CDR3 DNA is TGTGCCAGCAGCCAAGATTGGCCGGGGATGAACACTGAAGCTTTCTTT.